This TCR beta chain was documented in a study of T cells in Graves' hyperthyroidism and ophthalmopathy (dated by TCRdb to about 2019). About the full investigation: Peripheral blood samples were taken at initial diagnosis, before any treatment was given. TCR V-J signatures able to tell the groups apart were searched for in a discovery cohort of 100 patients, of whom more than 40 had Graves' ophthalmopathy and under 65 had stable Graves' hyperthyroidism. Prospective prediction of ophthalmopathy was tested in an independent validation cohort consisting of fewer than 20 hyperthyroidism patients and 17 patients who later progressed to ophthalmopathy. The 75 to 100 discovery patients were divided at random into training and test sets in a 7:3 ratio. In roughly six Graves' hyperthyroidism patients, the study also compared T-cell repertoires from thyroid tissue with T-cell repertoires from blood. After blood sampling, hyperthyroidism patients were treated with methimazole at a starting dose of 30 mg daily, and ophthalmopathy patients were treated with high-dose intravenous methylprednisolone. According to the paper, TCR Vbeta CDR3 sequencing was carried out on around 140 peripheral blood samples, which came from 40 to 45 ophthalmopathy, around 75 hyperthyroidism and roughly 17 progressor patients.

TCR beta CDR3 regions were amplified from RNA transcripts. For the first round of RT-PCR on the TCR CDR3, the HTBI primer set was used together with the Qiagen OneStep RT-PCR kit. Libraries were constructed in a second round of multiplex PCR, after which size selection and purification were carried out. Libraries were sequenced paired-end with 100 bp reads on an Illumina HiSeq2000. As for the original processing: SOAPnuke was used to process the raw data, throwing out any read that contained adapters or uncalled bases, had a mean Phred below 15, or lacked an exact constant-primer or identifier match. High-quality paired reads were merged using COPE v1.2.5, and each unique nucleotide sequence was defined as a clonotype. MiTCR v1.1 was used to align clonotypes to the IMGT TRBV, TRBD and TRBJ reference segments. The analysis was restricted to V-J combinations with a frequency above 0.0001, which together covered roughly 99% of the repertoires. The TCS score was defined as the ratio of F50 (clonal expansion) to E x V (chaos), calculated using BLOSUM62-based TCRdist between CDR3 peptides within each V-J. Welch's t-statistics and random forest reduced 500 to 650 V-J features to about 13, which were used in a naive Bayes classifier (R e1071). TCRdb ran its own pipeline on the public reads, namely fastp trimming at Q25 and MiXCR clone calling, and kept in-frame beta chains. Rows are combined by CDR3 protein, so each entry shows the most common genes and DNA. For this entry, the V and J calls and clone size follow TCRdb and not the study's own pipeline. The sample includes a few hundred thousand distinct CDR3 sequences, with more than 15% observed a single time. More than 3% of the sample lies in the top ten.

Ophthalmopathy patients had moderately to severely active disease, Clinical Activity Score of at least 3, NOSPECS grade of at least 4, and duration under 3 months. The study excluded patients with uncontrolled infections, other autoimmune diseases, pregnancy or lactation. Diagnoses were based on clinical symptoms, serum thyroxine and TRAb, thyroid ultrasound and orbital computed tomography. Ficoll-Paque density gradient centrifugation was used to isolate PBMCs from around 10 ml of fresh peripheral blood. Total RNA was extracted using Trizol reagent, and RNA quality was assessed on an Agilent 2100 Bioanalyzer. V sheds 3 bases and J sheds 0 bases, leaving 7 bases between their ends. The CDR3 spans 15 residues, from the cysteine through the phenylalanine. The only DNA kept is the CDR3, 45 bases in frame from the first base. CDR1 SGHRS and CDR2 YFSETQ were looked up in the germline V gene. This clonotype was detected a few times. Its recognized antigen is unknown. No base quality information exists; no much larger clone differs at one position.

What the work shows at the level of the full study, not this receptor alone: Blood samples also contained most of the expanded thyroid clonotypes (frequency above 0.001), which suggests that blood repertoires may reflect thyroid immune responses. In validation, the model predicted progression to ophthalmopathy with over 65% sensitivity and about 73% specificity, a median of roughly seven months before onset. A model built on a 13 V-J signature distinguished ophthalmopathy from stable hyperthyroidism, reaching roughly 88% sensitivity and around 81% specificity in cross-validation and 80%/75% in testing. Sample size was not statistically predetermined, and blinding of investigators to group allocation was not performed.

The sequence was collected from a woman in her thirties or forties with Graves' ophthalmopathy. Here the chain combines TRBV5-1 and TRBJ2-6, with the identity of the D gene unclear. Sequencing was done on a sample of blood. The sequenced DNA is TGCGCCAGCAGCTCTACAGTCTCTGGGGCCAACGTCCTGACTTTC. Protein translation: CASSSTVSGANVLTF.